The sequence of this T cell receptor beta chain was determined in a study of shared clonotypes between healthy human individuals. To make CD8 memory, CD45RO+ cells were put together with CCR7-negative CD45RA+ TemRA cells. The CDR3 runs 15 residues. Trimming stripped 1 base from V and 2 bases from J, with 12 bases between. CDR1 and CDR2 from the germline V gene are SEHNR and FQNEAQ (reference sequence). Whole-study findings and limits: Sequencing of the sorted subsets was shown by rarefaction to be incomplete despite large depth.

The test was conducted at deep level. In the source study's methods: For the immunoSEQ data, sequences were junction-only without quality scores, so filtering differed. The table came from immunoSEQ multiplex PCR; TCRdb's copy has only in-frame clones and leaves some out. The V and J calls and clone size were taken over from that table, and D and trimming were inferred from the DNA. This repertoire shows about 100,000 clones, more than 65% found once; its top ten account for over 20%. Note on this clone: Antigen: not known.

The clonotype was recovered from a woman aged 30 to 39 in good health. This chain uses TRBV7-9 with TRBJ2-7, with D perhaps matching TRBD1 (6 bases). Sequencing input: memory CD8+ T cells sorted from blood. Indicated subset: CD45RO+ cells pooled with CCR7-negative TemRA cells. DNA for the CDR3: TGTGCCAGCAGCTTAGAGGGGGACGAAACCTACGAGCAGTACTTC. Residues: CASSLEGDETYEQYF.